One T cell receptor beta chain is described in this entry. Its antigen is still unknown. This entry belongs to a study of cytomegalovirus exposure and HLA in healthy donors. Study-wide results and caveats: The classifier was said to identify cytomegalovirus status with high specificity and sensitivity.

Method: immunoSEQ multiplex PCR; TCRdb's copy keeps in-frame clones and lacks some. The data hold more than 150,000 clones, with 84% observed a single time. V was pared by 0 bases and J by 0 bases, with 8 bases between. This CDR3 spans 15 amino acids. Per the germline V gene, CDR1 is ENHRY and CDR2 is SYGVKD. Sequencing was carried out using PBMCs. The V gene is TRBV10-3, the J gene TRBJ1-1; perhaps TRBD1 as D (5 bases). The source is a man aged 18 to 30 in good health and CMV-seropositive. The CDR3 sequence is CAISESKGMNTEAFF. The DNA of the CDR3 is TGTGCCATCAGTGAGTCTAAGGGGATGAACACTGAAGCTTTCTTT.